This TCR beta chain was profiled in a study of blood T cells in healthy people across ages. For the second PCR, which ran for roughly 7 to 11 cycles, a sample-barcoded 5' primer and a J-beta primer mix were used. One entry per CDR3 protein, called by TCRdb with MiXCR from the 5' RACE reads. The data hold some 760,000 distinct CDR3 sequences, with about 25% observed a single time. Each individual donor underwent a draw of approximately 10 milliliters of peripheral blood. The CDR3 covers 16 residues. From germline, CDR1 is LGHNT and CDR2 FRNRAP. V trimming: 6 bases; J trimming: 5 bases; junction bases outside the gene matches: 6. This same sample was also taken into another study, of T cells of mothers and their children. Per that study: Sample barcodes plus 2-4 random nucleotides came from the M1S primer.

The clonotype originates from a boy aged 5 to 17 in good health. The chain uses TRBV12-5 and TRBJ2-5; 16 bases match TRBD2. The source material was blood. The CDR3 region has the DNA TGTGCTAGTGGCCAGGGACTAGCGGGGGGGCCGGAGACCCAGTACTTC. As protein: CASGQGLAGGPETQYF. The whole variable domain, remainder taken from reference TRBV12-5 and TRBJ2-5, is DARVTQTPRHKVTEMGQEVTMRCQPILGHNTVFWYRQTMMQGLELLAYFRNRAPLDDSGMPKDRFSAEMPDATLATLKIQPSEPRDSAVYFCASGQGLAGGPETQYFGPGTRLLVL.